This T cell receptor beta chain is from a study of OX40 agonist ivuxolimab in advanced cancers. General notes on the study: Ivuxolimab was a fully human IgG2 agonistic monoclonal antibody targeting the costimulatory receptor OX40 (CD134). Intravenous ivuxolimab was administered to patients every 2 weeks at six dose levels: 0.01, 0.1, 0.3, 1.5, 3 and 10 mg/kg. Of the approximately 50 patients in dose escalation, 19 had hepatocellular carcinoma, roughly 15 had melanoma, 9 had renal cell carcinoma and 9 had head and neck cancer. In the dose-escalation cohort, 70% to 90% of patients were male, and the mean age was roughly 56 years with a range of roughly 20 to 85. Patients were allowed to have had prior anti-PD-1, anti-PD-L1 or anti-CTLA-4 therapy, and approximately 43% of the dose-escalation patients had previously received checkpoint inhibitors. Partial responses were achieved by three dose-escalation patients, of whom one had hepatocellular carcinoma and two had cutaneous melanoma. The point of sequencing TCRbeta in the periphery was to test whether ivuxolimab changed TCR sequence diversity and drove clonal T-cell expansion. The paper describes the monotherapy dose-escalation part (N of about 52 patients) of the phase I trial of ivuxolimab.

The trial excluded patients who had a history of autoimmune disease or who were on systemic immunosuppression. In every dose cohort, peripheral blood was drawn for TCR sequencing at baseline, cycle 4 day 1, and cycle 7 day 1. Samples came from an open-label, multicenter, first-in-human phase I dose-escalation trial of ivuxolimab. Adults with locally advanced or metastatic melanoma, renal cell, hepatocellular, or head and neck squamous cell carcinoma were enrolled in the trial. Before TCR sequencing, CD4+ T cells and CD8+ T cells were sorted from peripheral blood as separate populations. Findings and caveats that apply to the study as a whole: After ivuxolimab, expanded clones were on average more numerous among CD8+ T cells than among CD4+ T cells. Low levels of normalized T-cell clonal expansion were also seen in some nonresponding patients. The antigen specificity of the clonally expanded peripheral T cells was not determined. At doses of 0.1 to 3.0 mg/kg, clonal expansion of both CD4+ and CD8+ T cells in blood was seen between baseline and week 6. In the 0.1-3.0 mg/kg groups, partial responders had among the lowest normalized peripheral clonal expansion, particularly in CD8+ T cells.

Genomic DNA was isolated from the sorted cells so that the TCRbeta CDR3 region could be sequenced. The immunoSEQ Assay was used for sequencing of TCRbeta CDR3 regions. The source is immuneACCESS, and TCRdb retained only in-frame sequences with V and J called. Part of the clones is not carried over; for the studies checked, unresolved V genes explain less than half of this, and the remainder is unexplained. The sample table shows about 43,000 clones, and approximately 80% are seen once. The biggest ten clones account for 4% to 4.5% of the sample. There are 13 amino acids in the CDR3, from cysteine to phenylalanine inclusive. Here the CDR3 DNA is all that survives: 39 bases in frame from base 1. The V end loses 7 bases and the J end loses 3 bases, and a stretch of 14 bases separates them. As encoded in the germline V gene, CDR1 is SGHRS while CDR2 is YFSETQ. For this clone: Its specific antigen is unknown. No much larger clone is present one base from it, and per-base qualities are unavailable.

The sequence joins TRBV5-1 to TRBJ2-7; the D assignment is uncertain and may be TRBD1 or TRBD2, with 5 bases supporting each. The starting material was CD4+ or CD8+ T cells sorted from blood, obtained in a trial of the OX40 agonist ivuxolimab. This clonotype originated in an adult with an advanced solid tumor such as melanoma, head and neck, liver or kidney cancer. The nucleotides read TGCGCCAGCTCCCGGGACGGGAACTACGAGCAGTACTTC. Protein translation: CASSRDGNYEQYF.